Detailed here is one T cell receptor (beta chain). This sample was taken from a study of blood T cell repertoires in COVID-19. Study context: COVID-19 samples collected from the United States, Italy and Spain covered acute and convalescent phases.

The assay was immunoSEQ multiplex PCR, and TCRdb's table has in-frame clones only and misses some. The table lists about 310,000 clones, 87% of them singletons, with more than 8.5% in the top ten. Each participant's cohort was designated according to participant-reported clinical history. The sequence came from a woman aged 18-29 years who had recovered from COVID-19. Sequencing used PBMCs or T cells enriched from blood (not recorded which).

Written as DNA, the CDR3 is TGTGCCAGCAGCCGATACAGAGAAGAGACCCAGTACTTC. This sequence encodes CASSRYREETQYF. The V call is TRBV11-2, the J call TRBJ2-5; unclear D gene. This CDR3 is 13 amino acids long. V lost 5 bases to trimming and J lost 3 bases, with 10 bases between them. Germline V gene data show CDR1 as SGHAT and CDR2 as FQNNGV.